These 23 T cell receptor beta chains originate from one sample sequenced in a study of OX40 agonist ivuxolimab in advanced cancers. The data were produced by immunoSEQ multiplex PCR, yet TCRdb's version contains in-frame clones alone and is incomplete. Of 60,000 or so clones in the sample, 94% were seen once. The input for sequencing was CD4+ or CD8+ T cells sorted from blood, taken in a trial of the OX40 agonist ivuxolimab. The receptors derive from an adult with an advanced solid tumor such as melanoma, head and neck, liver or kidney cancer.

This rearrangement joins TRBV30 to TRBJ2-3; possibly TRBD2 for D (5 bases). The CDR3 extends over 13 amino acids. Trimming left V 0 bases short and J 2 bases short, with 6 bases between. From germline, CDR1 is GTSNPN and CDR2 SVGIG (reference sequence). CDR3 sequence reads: CAWSVAVTDTQYF. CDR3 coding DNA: TGTGCCTGGAGTGTAGCGGTCACAGATACGCAGTATTTT.

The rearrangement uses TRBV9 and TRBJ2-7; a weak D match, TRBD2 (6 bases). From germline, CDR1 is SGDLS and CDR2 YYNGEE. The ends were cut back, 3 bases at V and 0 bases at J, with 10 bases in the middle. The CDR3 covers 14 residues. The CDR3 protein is CASSEGLDSYEQYF. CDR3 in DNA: TGTGCCAGCAGCGAGGGACTCGACTCCTACGAGCAGTACTTC.

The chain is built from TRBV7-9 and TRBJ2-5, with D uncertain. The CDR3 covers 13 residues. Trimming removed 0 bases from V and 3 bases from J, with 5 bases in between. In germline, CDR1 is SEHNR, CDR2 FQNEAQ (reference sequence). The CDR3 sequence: CASSLAVEETQYF. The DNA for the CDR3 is TGTGCCAGCAGCTTAGCCGTGGAAGAGACCCAGTACTTC.

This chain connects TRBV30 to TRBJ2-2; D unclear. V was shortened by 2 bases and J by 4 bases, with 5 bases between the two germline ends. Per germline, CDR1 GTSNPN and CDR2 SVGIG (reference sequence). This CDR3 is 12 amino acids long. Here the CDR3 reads CAWSWGTGELFF. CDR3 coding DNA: TGTGCCTGGAGTTGGGGCACCGGGGAGCTGTTTTTT.

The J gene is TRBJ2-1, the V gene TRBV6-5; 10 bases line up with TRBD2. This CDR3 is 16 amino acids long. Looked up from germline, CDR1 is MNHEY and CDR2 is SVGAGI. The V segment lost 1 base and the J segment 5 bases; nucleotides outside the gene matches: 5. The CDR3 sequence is CASSYYGLADNNEQFF. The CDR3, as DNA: TGTGCCAGCAGTTACTATGGACTAGCGGATAACAATGAGCAGTTCTTC.

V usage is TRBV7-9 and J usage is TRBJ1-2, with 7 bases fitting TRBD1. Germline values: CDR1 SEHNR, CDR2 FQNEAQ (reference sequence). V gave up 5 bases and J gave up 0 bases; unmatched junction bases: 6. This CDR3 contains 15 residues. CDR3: CASSPRQGTNYGYTF. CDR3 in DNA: TGTGCCAGCAGCCCCCGACAGGGAACTAACTATGGCTACACCTTC.

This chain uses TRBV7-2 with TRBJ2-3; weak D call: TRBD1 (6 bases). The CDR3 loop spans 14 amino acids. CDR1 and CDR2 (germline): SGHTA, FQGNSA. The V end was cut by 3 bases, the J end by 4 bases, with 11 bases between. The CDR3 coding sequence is TGTGCCAGCAGCTTGTACAGGGTTCCAGATACGCAGTATTTT. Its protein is CASSLYRVPDTQYF.

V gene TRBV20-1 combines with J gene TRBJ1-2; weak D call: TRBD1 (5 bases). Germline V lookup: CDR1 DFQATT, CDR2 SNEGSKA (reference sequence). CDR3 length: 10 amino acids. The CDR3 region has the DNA TGCAGCCACAGGAACTATGGCTACACCTTC. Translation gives CSHRNYGYTF.

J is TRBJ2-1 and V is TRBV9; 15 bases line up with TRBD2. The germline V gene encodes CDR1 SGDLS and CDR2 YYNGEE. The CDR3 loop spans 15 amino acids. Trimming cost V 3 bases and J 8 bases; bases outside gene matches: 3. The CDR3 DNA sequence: TGTGCCAGCAGCGGGACTAGCGGGAGGGCCGATGAGCAGTTCTTC. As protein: CASSGTSGRADEQFF.

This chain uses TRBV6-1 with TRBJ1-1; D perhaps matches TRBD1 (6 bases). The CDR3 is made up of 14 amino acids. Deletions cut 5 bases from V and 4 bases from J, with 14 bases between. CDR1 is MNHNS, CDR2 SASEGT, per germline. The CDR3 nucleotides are TGTGCCAGCAGTACACAGGGTTTTACCACTGAAGCTTTCTTT. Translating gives CASSTQGFTTEAFF.

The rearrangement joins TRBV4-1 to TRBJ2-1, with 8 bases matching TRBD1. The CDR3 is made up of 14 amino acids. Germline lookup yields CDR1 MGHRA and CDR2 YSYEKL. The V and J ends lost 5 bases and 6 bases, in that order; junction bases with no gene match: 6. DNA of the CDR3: TGCGCCAGCAGCTCCGGGACAGGCCCCAATGAGCAGTTCTTC. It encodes CASSSGTGPNEQFF.

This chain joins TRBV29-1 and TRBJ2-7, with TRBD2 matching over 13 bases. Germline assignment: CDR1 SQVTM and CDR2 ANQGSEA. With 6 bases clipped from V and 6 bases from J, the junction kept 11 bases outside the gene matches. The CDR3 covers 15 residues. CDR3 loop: CSVATSGRLLGEQYF. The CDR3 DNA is TGCAGCGTCGCGACTAGCGGGAGGCTTCTCGGCGAGCAGTACTTC.

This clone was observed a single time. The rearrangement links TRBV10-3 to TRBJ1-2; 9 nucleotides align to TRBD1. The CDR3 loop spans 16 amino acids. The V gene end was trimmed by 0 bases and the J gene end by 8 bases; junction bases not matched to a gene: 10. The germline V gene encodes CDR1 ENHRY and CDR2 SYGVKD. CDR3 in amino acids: CAISESWTGESLGYTF. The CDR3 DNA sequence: TGTGCCATCAGTGAGTCGTGGACAGGGGAGAGCTTGGGCTACACCTTC.

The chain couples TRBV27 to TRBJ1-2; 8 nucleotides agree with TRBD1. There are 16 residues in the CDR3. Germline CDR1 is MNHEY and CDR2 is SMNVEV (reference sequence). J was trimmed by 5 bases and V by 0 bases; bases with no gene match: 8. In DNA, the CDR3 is TGTGCCAGCAGTTTATCGCGGAGACAGGGGTCATATGGCTACACCTTC. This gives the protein CASSLSRRQGSYGYTF.

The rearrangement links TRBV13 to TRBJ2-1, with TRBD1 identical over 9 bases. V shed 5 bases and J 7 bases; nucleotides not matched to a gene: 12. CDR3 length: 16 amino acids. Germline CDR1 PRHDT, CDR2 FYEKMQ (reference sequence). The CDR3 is CASSHHLGTGRNEQFF. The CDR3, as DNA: TGTGCCAGCAGCCATCACCTGGGGACAGGGAGGAATGAGCAGTTCTTC.

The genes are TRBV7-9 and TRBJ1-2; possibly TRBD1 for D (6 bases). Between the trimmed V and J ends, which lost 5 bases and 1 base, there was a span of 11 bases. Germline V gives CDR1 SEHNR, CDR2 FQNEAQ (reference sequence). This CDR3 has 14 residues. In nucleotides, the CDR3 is TGTGCCAGCAGCCCGGGACATCTTAACTATGGCTACACCTTC. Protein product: CASSPGHLNYGYTF.

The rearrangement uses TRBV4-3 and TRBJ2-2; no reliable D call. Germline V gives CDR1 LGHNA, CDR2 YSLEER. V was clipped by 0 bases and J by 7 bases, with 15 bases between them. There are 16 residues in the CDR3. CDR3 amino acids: CASSQDFRDTLGELFF. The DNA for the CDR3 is TGCGCCAGCAGCCAAGATTTCAGAGACACTCTCGGGGAGCTGTTTTTT.

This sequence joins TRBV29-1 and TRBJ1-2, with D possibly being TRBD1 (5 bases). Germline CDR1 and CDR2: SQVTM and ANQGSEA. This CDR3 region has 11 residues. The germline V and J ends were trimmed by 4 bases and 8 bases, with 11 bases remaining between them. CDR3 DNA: TGCAGCGTTGCTGGGGGAGAGGGCTACACCTTC. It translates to CSVAGGEGYTF.

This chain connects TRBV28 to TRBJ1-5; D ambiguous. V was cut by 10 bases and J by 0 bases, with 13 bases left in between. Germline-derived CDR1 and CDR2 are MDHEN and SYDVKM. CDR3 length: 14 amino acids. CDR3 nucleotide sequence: TGTGCCATTCAGAGGGCGTATAGCAATCAGCCCCAGCATTTT. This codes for CAIQRAYSNQPQHF.

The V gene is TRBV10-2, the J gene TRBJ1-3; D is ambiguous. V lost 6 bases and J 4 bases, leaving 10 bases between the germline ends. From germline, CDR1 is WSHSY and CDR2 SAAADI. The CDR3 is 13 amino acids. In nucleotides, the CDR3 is TGCGCCAGCAGGACGGCCGAAGGAAACACCATATATTTT. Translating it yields CASRTAEGNTIYF.

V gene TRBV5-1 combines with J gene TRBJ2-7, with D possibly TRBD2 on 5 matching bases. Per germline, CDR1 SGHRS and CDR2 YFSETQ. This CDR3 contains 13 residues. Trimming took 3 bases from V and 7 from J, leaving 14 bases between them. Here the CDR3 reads CASSSPPRREQYF. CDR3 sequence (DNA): TGCGCCAGCAGCTCCCCACCTCGGAGGGAGCAGTACTTC.

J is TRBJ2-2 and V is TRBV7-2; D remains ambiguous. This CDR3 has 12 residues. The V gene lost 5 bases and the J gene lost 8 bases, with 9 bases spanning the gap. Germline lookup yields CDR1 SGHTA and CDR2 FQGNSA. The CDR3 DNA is TGTGCCAGCAGCCCCGTTGGAGGGGAGCTGTTTTTT. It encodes CASSPVGGELFF.

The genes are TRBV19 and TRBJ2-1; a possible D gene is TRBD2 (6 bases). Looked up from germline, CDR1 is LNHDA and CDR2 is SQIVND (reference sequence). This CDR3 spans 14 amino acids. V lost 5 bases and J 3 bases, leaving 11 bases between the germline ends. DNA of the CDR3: TGTGCCAGTAGTTGGGTAGCGGACTACAATGAGCAGTTCTTC. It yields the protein CASSWVADYNEQFF.